This T cell receptor (beta chain) was observed in a study of blood T cell repertoires in COVID-19. On the study more broadly: Researchers got acute and convalescent COVID-19 samples from the United States, Italy and Spain.

The CDR3 consists of 13 residues. In germline, CDR1 is KGHDR, CDR2 SFDVKD. Trimming took 4 bases from V and 7 from J, leaving 13 bases between them. Sequencing used immunoSEQ multiplex PCR; TCRdb keeps in-frame clones, though not all of them. The sample yields about 130,000 clones, roughly four fifths seen once. Sequenced material: peripheral blood. This clonotype originated in a woman aged 55-75 years with acute or convalescent COVID-19. V gene TRBV24-1 combines with J gene TRBJ2-7; D might be TRBD1 (6 bases). The DNA for the CDR3 is TGTGCCACCAGTGAGGGGGCACGAGGGGAGCAGTACTTC. Amino acids: CATSEGARGEQYF.